This T cell receptor beta chain derives from a study of shared clonotypes between healthy human individuals. Repertoires were generated with immunoSEQ multiplex PCR, while TCRdb's copy carries only in-frame clones and drops some. The data hold approximately 470,000 clones, with around 73% observed a single time. This clone turned up a few times. This clonotype was sampled from a woman aged 40 to 50 in good health. Some clones in this sample may be carry-over from other donors' samples. The specimen sequenced was PBMCs.

In DNA form, the CDR3 reads TGTGCCTGGGGTAATGGGGCAGGGGGCTTGGATGAGCAGTTCTTC. This translates into CAWGNGAGGLDEQFF. The chain carries TRBV30 and TRBJ2-1; 8 bases fit TRBD1. The CDR3 spans 15 residues. With V trimmed by 5 bases and J by 8 bases, 14 bases remained unmatched. Germline CDR1 and CDR2: GTSNPN and SVGIG (reference sequence).